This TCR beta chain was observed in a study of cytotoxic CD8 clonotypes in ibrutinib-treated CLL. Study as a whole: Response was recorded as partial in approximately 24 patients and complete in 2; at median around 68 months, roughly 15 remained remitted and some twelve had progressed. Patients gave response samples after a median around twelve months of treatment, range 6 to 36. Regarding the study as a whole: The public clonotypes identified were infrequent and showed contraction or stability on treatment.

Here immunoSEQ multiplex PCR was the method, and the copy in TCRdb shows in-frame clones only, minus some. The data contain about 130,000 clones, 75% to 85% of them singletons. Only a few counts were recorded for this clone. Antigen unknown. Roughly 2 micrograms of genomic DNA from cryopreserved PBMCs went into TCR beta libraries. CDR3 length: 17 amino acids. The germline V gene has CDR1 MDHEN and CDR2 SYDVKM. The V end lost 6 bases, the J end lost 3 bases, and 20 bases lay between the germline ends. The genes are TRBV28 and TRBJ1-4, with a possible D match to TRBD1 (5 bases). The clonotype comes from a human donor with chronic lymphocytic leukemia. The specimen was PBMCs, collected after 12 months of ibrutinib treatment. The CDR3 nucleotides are TGTGCCAGCAGACAACCCGTGTTCAGGGTGCCTAATGAAAAACTGTTTTTT. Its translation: CASRQPVFRVPNEKLFF.